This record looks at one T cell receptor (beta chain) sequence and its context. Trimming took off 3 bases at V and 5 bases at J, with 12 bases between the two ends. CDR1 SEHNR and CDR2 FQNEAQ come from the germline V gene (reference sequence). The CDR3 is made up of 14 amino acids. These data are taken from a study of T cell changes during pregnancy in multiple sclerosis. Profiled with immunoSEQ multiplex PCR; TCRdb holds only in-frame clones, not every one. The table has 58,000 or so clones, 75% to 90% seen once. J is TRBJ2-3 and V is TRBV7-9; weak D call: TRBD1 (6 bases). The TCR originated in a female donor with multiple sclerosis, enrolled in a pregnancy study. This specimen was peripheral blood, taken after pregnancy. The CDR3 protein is CASSFSLGGDTQYF. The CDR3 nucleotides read TGTGCCAGCAGCTTCTCACTAGGGGGAGATACGCAGTATTTT.